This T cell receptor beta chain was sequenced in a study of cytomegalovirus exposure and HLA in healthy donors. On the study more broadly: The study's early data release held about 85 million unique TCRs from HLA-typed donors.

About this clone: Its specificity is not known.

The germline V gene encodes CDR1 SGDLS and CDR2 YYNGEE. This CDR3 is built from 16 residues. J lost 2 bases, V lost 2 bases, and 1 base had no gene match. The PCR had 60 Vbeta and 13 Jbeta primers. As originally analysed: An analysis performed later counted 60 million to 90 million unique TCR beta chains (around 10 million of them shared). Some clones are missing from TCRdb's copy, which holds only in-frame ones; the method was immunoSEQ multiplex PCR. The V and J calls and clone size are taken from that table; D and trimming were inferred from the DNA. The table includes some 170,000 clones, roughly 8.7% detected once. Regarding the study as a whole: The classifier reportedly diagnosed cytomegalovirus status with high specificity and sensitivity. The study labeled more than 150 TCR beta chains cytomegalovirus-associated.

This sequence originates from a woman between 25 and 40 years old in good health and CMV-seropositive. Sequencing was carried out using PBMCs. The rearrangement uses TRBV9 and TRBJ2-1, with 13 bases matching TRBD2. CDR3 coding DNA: TGTGCCAGCAGCGTGACTAGCGGGAGGACCTACAATGAGCAGTTCTTC. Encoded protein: CASSVTSGRTYNEQFF.